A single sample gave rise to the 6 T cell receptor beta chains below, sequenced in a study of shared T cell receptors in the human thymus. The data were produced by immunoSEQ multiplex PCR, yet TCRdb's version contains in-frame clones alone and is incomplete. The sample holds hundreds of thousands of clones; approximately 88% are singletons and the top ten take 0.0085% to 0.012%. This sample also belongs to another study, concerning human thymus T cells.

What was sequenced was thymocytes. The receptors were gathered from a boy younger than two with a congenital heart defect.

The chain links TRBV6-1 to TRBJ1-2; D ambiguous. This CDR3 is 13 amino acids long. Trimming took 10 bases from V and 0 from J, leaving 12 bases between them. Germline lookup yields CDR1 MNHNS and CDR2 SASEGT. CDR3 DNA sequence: TGTGCCACCGACTCGGCCTCTAACTATGGCTACACCTTC. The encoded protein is CATDSASNYGYTF.

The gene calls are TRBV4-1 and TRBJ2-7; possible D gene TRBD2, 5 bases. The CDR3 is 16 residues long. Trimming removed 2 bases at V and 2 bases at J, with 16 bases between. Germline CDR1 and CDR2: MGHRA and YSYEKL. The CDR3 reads CASSQTNRVGAYEQYF. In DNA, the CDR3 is TGCGCCAGCAGCCAAACCAACCGTGTGGGAGCCTACGAGCAGTACTTC.

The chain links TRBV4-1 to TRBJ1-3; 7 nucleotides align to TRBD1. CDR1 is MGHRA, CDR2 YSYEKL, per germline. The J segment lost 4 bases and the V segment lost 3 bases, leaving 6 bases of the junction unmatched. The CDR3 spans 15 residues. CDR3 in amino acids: CASSQRQGYGNTIYF. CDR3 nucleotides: TGCGCCAGCAGCCAGCGACAGGGATACGGAAACACCATATATTTT.

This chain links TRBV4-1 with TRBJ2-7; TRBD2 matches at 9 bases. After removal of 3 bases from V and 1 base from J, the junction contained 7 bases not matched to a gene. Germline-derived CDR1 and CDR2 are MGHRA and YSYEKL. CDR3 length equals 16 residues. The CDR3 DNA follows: TGCGCCAGCAGCCAGAATAGCGGGAGTGAATCCTACGAGCAGTACTTC. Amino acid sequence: CASSQNSGSESYEQYF.

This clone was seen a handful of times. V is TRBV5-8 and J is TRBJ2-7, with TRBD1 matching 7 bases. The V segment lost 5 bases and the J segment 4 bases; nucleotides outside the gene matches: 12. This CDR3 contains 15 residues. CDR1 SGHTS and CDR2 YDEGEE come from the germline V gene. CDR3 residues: CASRPTRDRKYEQYF. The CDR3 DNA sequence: TGTGCCAGCAGGCCAACCCGGGACAGAAAATACGAGCAGTACTTC.

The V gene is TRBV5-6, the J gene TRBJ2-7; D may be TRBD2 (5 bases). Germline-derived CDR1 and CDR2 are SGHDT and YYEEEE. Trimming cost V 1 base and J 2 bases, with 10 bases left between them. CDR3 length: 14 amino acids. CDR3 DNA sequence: TGTGCCAGCAGCTTGAACACTAGACCCTACGAGCAGTACTTC. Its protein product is CASSLNTRPYEQYF.